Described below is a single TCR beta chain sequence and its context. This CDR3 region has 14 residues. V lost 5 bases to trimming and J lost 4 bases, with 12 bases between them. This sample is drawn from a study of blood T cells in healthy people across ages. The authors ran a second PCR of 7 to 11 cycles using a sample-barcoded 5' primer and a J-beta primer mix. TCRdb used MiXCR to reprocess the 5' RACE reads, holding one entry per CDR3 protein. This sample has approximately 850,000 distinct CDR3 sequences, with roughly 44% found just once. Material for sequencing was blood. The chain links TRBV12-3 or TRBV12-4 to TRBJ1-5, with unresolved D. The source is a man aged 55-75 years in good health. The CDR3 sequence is CASSPRERNQPQHF. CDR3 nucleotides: TGTGCCAGCAGTCCGCGGGAGCGTAATCAGCCCCAGCATTTT.